This passage covers 9 T cell receptor beta chains from one sample sequenced in a study of blood T cell repertoires in COVID-19 (TCRdb year 2020). Receptors were amplified or captured by the immunoSEQ multiplex PCR assay. The immuneACCESS repertoire file appears here via TCRdb, limited to in-frame rearrangements. These files lack a portion of the clones; in checked studies, under half of the deficit traces to unresolved V genes, and the cause of the others is not known. Across this sample there are over 70,000 clones, with about 80% seen only once. In total, the top ten clones hold less than 60% of the sample. Material: peripheral blood. These receptors all come from a human donor in a cohort sampled during active COVID-19.

The genes are TRBV3-1 (or the pseudogene TRBV3-2) and TRBJ2-1, with TRBD2 as a possible D gene (6 bases). V was cut by 0 bases and J by 9 bases, with 9 bases left in between. The germline V gene encodes CDR1 LGHDT and CDR2 YNNKEL (reference sequence). The CDR3 sequence is 13 residues long. CDR3 bases: TGTGCCAGCAGCCAAGATTACGGGGGTGAGCAGTTCTTC. Amino acid sequence: CASSQDYGGEQFF.

The gene calls are TRBV12-3 or TRBV12-4 and TRBJ2-5, with a possible D match to TRBD1 (5 bases). V shed 6 bases and J shed 5 bases, with 13 bases lying between them. The CDR3 covers 13 residues. The chain's CDR3 is CASSLLQGETQYF. The DNA of the CDR3 is TGTGCCAGCAGCCTCCTCCAGGGCGAGACCCAGTACTTC.

The chain carries TRBV6-2 or TRBV6-3 and TRBJ2-7, with 14 bases matching TRBD2. CDR3 length equals 16 residues. J was trimmed by 6 bases and V by 6 bases; bases with no gene match: 10. Per germline, CDR1 MNHEY and CDR2 SVGEGT. In DNA form, the CDR3 reads TGTGCCAGCAGCCCGGGACTAGCGGGAGCTGGGTTCGAGCAGTACTTC. It codes for CASSPGLAGAGFEQYF.

The gene calls are TRBV6-5 and TRBJ2-2, with no clear D. Trimming took off 6 bases at V and 4 bases at J, with 12 bases between the two ends. This CDR3 contains 14 residues. The germline V gene has CDR1 MNHEY and CDR2 SVGAGI. Written as DNA, the CDR3 is TGTGCCAGCAGACCAGATCCTCGCACCGGGGAGCTGTTTTTT. This encodes CASRPDPRTGELFF.

The rearrangement links TRBV19 to TRBJ2-1, with TRBD2 identical over 12 bases. J was trimmed by 9 bases and V by 4 bases; bases with no gene match: 1. The CDR3 has 13 amino acids. The germline CDR1 and CDR2 sequences are LNHDA and SQIVND (reference sequence). In DNA, the CDR3 is TGTGCCAGTAGTAAACTAGCGGGAGGTGAGCAGTTCTTC. As protein: CASSKLAGGEQFF.

The chain links TRBV2 to TRBJ2-7; no definite D call. V lost 3 bases to trimming and J lost 0 bases, with 12 bases between them. This CDR3 region has 15 residues. Per germline, CDR1 SNHLY and CDR2 FYNNEI. The CDR3 nucleotides are TGTGCCAGCAGTGATCTCGGGTTGAGCTCCTACGAGCAGTACTTC. Translated: CASSDLGLSSYEQYF.

The chain carries TRBV6-1 and TRBJ1-2; weak D call: TRBD1 (5 bases). Germline CDR1 is MNHNS and CDR2 is SASEGT. The V end was cut by 2 bases, the J end by 5 bases, with 12 bases between. The length of the CDR3 is 14 residues. For the CDR3, the DNA is TGTGCCAGCAGTGAATTAGGGGTACGGTATGGCTACACCTTC. This gives the protein CASSELGVRYGYTF.

The genes are TRBV7-2 and TRBJ1-4; possible D gene TRBD1, 5 bases. V was clipped by 8 bases and J by 0 bases, with 16 bases between them. Germline V gene sequence: CDR1 SGHTA, CDR2 FQGNSA. The CDR3 contains 16 residues. The CDR3 sequence: CASSRGGVATNEKLFF. CDR3 nucleotides: TGTGCCAGCTCCAGAGGAGGGGTAGCAACTAATGAAAAACTGTTTTTT.

The rearrangement joins TRBV18 to TRBJ2-3, with D perhaps matching TRBD1 (5 bases). The V and J ends lost 1 base and 9 bases respectively, with 20 bases between them. Germline V gene lookup returns CDR1 KGHSH and CDR2 LQKENI. This CDR3 is built from 16 residues. The CDR3 nucleotides are TGTGCCAGCTCACCACGGGCCCCCGCACAGGCAGGGACGCAGTATTTT. It specifies CASSPRAPAQAGTQYF. Filled out from reference TRBV18 and TRBJ2-3, the complete variable domain reads NAGVMQNPRHLVRRRGQEARLRCSPMKGHSHVYWYRQLPEEGLKFMVYLQKENIIDESGMPKERFSAEFPKEGPSILRIQQVVRGDSAAYFCASSPRAPAQAGTQYFGPGTRLTVL.